This paragraph covers one TCR beta chain sequence. Antigen: not known. Using immunoSEQ multiplex PCR, the repertoire was profiled, and TCRdb retains in-frame clones only, with some absent. Of approximately 64,000 clones in the sample, 75% to 90% were seen once. This specimen comes from a study of OX40 agonist ivuxolimab in advanced cancers. Study-wide background: Those enrolled were 70% to 85% male, with a mean age of 60 years and ages from roughly 23 to 80.

V gave up 7 bases and J gave up 5 bases, with 11 bases separating them. The CDR3 length is 12 residues. In germline, CDR1 is MDHEN, CDR2 SYDVKM. Study-level points and caveats: There was clonal expansion of CD4+ and CD8+ blood T cells by week 6 at 0.1 to 3.0 mg/kg.

This specimen consisted of CD4+ or CD8+ T cells sorted from blood, obtained in a trial of the OX40 agonist ivuxolimab. The sequence derives from an adult with an advanced solid tumor such as melanoma, head and neck, liver or kidney cancer. The chain combines TRBV28 with TRBJ1-1; D gene unclear. For the CDR3, the DNA is TGTGCCAGCATTCTGGGCCAGACTGAAGCTTTCTTT. Protein: CASILGQTEAFF.